This T cell receptor beta chain is drawn from a study of OX40 agonist ivuxolimab in advanced cancers. Study overall: Partial response was recorded in three patients: one hepatocellular carcinoma and two cutaneous melanoma cases.

Study outcomes and limitations: Among the lowest peripheral clonal expansion occurred in 0.1-3.0 mg/kg partial responders.

Measured with immunoSEQ multiplex PCR; TCRdb has only the in-frame clones, and not every one. The sample lists some 33,000 clones; 75% to 85% were seen once. The cohort excluded patients with autoimmune disease history or systemic immunosuppression. In regard to this clone: Its antigen is unknown.

This CDR3 has 14 residues. The V and J ends lost 6 bases and 0 bases respectively, with 9 bases between them. In germline, CDR1 is MNHNY, CDR2 SVGAGI (reference sequence). This specimen was CD4+ or CD8+ T cells sorted from blood, taken in a trial of the OX40 agonist ivuxolimab. The rearrangement joins TRBV6-6 to TRBJ1-3; unclear D gene. The receptor was derived from an adult with an advanced solid tumor such as melanoma, head and neck, liver or kidney cancer. The CDR3 DNA reads TGTGCCAGCAGAGGACGGGGCTCTGGAAACACCATATATTTT. Translation gives CASRGRGSGNTIYF.